This TCR beta chain was sequenced for a study of blood T cell repertoires in COVID-19. CDR1 and CDR2 (germline): MRHNA, SNTAGT. This CDR3 spans 15 amino acids. V trimming: 6 bases; J trimming: 4 bases; junction bases outside the gene matches: 7. The repertoire was sequenced with immunoSEQ multiplex PCR; TCRdb's copy has only in-frame clones and lacks some. Of some 76,000 clones listed, around four fifths are singletons. Input material: peripheral blood. The rearrangement joins TRBV6-4 to TRBJ2-1; 9 bases are a match to TRBD2. The source of this sequence is a human donor in a cohort sampled during active COVID-19. CDR3 in DNA: TGTGCCAGCAGCGCGAGAGCGGGGGGTTACAATGAGCAGTTCTTC. Translated: CASSARAGGYNEQFF.